The clone carrying this TCR beta chain was seen more than once but under ten times. Antigen: not known. The CDR3 has 12 residues. Per the germline V gene, CDR1 is SEHNR and CDR2 is FQNEAQ (reference sequence). V was trimmed by 3 bases and J by 7 bases, leaving 9 bases between them. The data belong to a study of post-analysis software for immune sequencing data. Looking at the study overall: Patients had relapsing-remitting, secondary progressive or progressive-relapsing multiple sclerosis; some lacked subtype.

The TCR beta cDNA libraries carried unique molecular identifiers. Each batch of about 1 to 11 million T cells produced roughly 0.5 million cDNA molecules. Each CDR3 protein gets one entry after TCRdb re-called the PCR reads with MiXCR. Among roughly 570,000 distinct CDR3 sequences, around 36% were seen once, and the ten largest hold 5% to 6%. Notes on the study in general: Roughly five TRBV segments appeared more often in patients than in controls, and TRBV5-6, TRBV5-1 and TRBV20-1 were among these.

Material: blood. The clonotype was recovered from a girl aged 2-17 years with multiple sclerosis. The J gene is TRBJ1-2, the V gene TRBV7-9; D is perhaps TRBD1 (5 bases). The CDR3 region has the DNA TGTGCCAGCAGCTTGTCAGGGACTGGCTACACCTTC. Encoded protein: CASSLSGTGYTF.